This T cell receptor (beta chain) is from a study of cytomegalovirus exposure and HLA in healthy donors. Primers: 60 Vbeta forward and 13 Jbeta reverse. This table comes from immunoSEQ multiplex PCR, and its TCRdb copy is limited to in-frame clones, with some not included. The table lists about 280,000 clones, roughly 90% of them singletons. This CDR3 is 15 amino acids long. V was clipped by 6 bases and J by 0 bases; unmatched bases: 7. Germline loops: CDR1 MNHEY, CDR2 SVGAGI. The chain carries TRBV6-5 and TRBJ2-7; TRBD1 matches at 8 bases. The TCR originated in a woman aged 18-29 years in good health and CMV-seronegative. The sequenced material came from PBMCs. CDR3 amino acids: CASSRQGKSSYEQYF. CDR3 sequence (DNA): TGTGCCAGCAGCCGACAGGGGAAAAGCTCCTACGAGCAGTACTTC.